This T cell receptor beta chain was observed in a study of shared clonotypes between healthy human individuals. Points from the study as a whole: Measured sharing among donors was expected to vary with sequencing depth.

Study donors comprised healthy, HIV-negative adults devoid of recent acute infection or vaccination. Unsorted samples, those not sorted, used approximately 100 million PBMCs for genomic DNA. As regards this clone: Its matching antigen is unknown.

Clones were read by immunoSEQ multiplex PCR, and TCRdb kept only the in-frame ones, dropping some. The data contain about 480,000 clones, over 75% of them singletons. The V gene's germline CDR1 is LNHDA and CDR2 SQIVND (reference sequence). V dropped 4 bases and J dropped 6; count of bases not matched to a gene: 6. This CDR3 is built from 14 residues. Sequenced: PBMCs. V gene TRBV19 combines with J gene TRBJ1-5; 7 positions agree with TRBD1. The TCR comes from a woman in her thirties or forties in good health. Some clones in this sample may be carry-over from other donors' samples. The CDR3 region has the DNA TGTGCCAGTAGTAAGGGGACAGCGGGTCAGCCCCAGCATTTT. Protein product: CASSKGTAGQPQHF. The full variable domain, completed using reference TRBV19 and TRBJ1-5, is DGGITQSPKYLFRKEGQNVTLSCEQNLNHDAMYWYRQDPGQGLRLIYYSQIVNDFQKGDIAEGYSVSREKKESFPLTVTSAQKNPTAFYLCASSKGTAGQPQHFGDGTRLSIL.